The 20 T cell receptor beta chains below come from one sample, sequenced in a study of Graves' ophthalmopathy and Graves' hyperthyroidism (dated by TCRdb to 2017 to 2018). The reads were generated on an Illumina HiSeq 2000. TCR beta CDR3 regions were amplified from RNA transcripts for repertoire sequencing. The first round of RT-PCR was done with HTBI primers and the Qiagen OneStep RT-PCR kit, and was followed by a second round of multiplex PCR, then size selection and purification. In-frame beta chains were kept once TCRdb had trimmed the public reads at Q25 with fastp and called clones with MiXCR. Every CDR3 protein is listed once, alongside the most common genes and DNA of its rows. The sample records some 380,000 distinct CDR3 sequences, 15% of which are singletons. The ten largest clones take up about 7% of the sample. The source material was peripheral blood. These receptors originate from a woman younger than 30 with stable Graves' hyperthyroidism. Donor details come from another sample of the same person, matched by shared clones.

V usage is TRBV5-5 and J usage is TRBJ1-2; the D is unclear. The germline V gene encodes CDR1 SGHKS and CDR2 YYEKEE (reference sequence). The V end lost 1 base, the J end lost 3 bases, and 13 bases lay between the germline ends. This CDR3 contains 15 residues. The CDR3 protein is CASSLLPGIDYGYTF. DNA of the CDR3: TGTGCCAGCAGCTTGTTACCGGGGATCGACTATGGCTACACCTTC.

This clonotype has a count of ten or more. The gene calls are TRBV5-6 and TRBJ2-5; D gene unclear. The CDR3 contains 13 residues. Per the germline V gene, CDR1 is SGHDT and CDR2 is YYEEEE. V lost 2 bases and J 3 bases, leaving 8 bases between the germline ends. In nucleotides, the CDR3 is TGTGCCAGCAGCTTCAGCTTGGAAGAGACCCAGTACTTC. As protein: CASSFSLEETQYF.

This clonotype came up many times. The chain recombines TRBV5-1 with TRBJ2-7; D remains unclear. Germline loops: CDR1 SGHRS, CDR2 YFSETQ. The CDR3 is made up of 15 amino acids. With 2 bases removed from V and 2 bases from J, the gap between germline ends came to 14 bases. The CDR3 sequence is CASSFGPSNTYEQYF. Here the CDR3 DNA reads TGCGCCAGCAGCTTCGGACCCTCAAACACCTACGAGCAGTACTTC.

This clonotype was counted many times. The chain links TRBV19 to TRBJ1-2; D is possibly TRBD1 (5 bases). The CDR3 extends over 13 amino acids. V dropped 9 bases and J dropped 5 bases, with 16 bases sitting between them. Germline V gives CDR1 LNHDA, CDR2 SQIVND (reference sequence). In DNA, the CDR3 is TGTGCCAGCGTCGAGGGGCAACATTATGGCTACACCTTC. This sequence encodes CASVEGQHYGYTF.

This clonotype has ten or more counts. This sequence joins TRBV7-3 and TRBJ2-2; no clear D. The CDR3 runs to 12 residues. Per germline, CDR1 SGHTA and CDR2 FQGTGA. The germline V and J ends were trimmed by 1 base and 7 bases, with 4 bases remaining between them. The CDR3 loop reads CASSLMNGELFF. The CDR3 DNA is TGTGCCAGCAGCTTAATGAACGGGGAGCTGTTTTTT.

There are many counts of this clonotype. CDR3 nucleotides: TGTGCCAGCAGCTTCTCCGGGAGAGCGGGAGAGACCCAGTACTTC. Its protein is CASSFSGRAGETQYF. V is TRBV11-2 and J is TRBJ2-5; D is perhaps TRBD2 (6 bases). This CDR3 region has 15 residues. The V gene lost 3 bases and the J gene lost 4 bases, with 15 bases spanning the gap. Per germline, CDR1 SGHAT and CDR2 FQNNGV.

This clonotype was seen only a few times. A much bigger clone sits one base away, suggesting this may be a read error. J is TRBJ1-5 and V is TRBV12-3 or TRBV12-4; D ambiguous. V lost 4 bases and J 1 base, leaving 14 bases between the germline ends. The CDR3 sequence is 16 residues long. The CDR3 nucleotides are TGTGCCAGCAGTTCCTGGACCCCGAACAGCAATCAGCCCCAGCATTTT. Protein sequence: CASSSWTPNSNQPQHF.

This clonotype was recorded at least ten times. The CDR3 sequence: CASSSSTGYYGYTF. As DNA, the CDR3 is TGTGCCAGCAGCTCCTCGACAGGCTACTATGGCTACACCTTC. The chain links TRBV7-9 to TRBJ1-2, with TRBD1 as a possible D gene (6 bases). Germline V gene lookup returns CDR1 SEHNR and CDR2 FQNEAQ (reference sequence). V was trimmed by 4 bases and J by 3 bases, leaving 12 bases between them. The CDR3 is made up of 14 amino acids.

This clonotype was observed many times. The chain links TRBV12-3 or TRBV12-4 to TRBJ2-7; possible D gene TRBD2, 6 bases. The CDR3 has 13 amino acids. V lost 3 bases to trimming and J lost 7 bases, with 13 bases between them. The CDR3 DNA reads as TGTGCCAGCAGTTTGCGGGGTGAAGGGGAGCAGTACTTC. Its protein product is CASSLRGEGEQYF.

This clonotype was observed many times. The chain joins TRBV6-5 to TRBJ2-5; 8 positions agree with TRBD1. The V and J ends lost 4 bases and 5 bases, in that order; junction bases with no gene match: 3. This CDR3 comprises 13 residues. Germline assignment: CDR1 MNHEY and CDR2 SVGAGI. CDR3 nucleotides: TGTGCCAGCAGTTTTCAGGGGGCCGAGACCCAGTACTTC. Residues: CASSFQGAETQYF.

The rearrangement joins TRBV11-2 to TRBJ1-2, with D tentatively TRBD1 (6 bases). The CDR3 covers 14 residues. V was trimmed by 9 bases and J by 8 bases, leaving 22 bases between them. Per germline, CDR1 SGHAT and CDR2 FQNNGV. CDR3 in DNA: TGTGCCAGTTCGACAGGTCGACATGAAGTGGGCTACACCTTC. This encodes CASSTGRHEVGYTF.

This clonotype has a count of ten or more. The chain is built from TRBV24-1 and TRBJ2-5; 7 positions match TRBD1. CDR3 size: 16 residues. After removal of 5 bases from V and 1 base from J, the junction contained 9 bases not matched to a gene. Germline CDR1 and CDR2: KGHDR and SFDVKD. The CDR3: CATSVGGQALQETQYF. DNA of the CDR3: TGTGCCACCAGTGTCGGAGGACAGGCGCTCCAAGAGACCCAGTACTTC.

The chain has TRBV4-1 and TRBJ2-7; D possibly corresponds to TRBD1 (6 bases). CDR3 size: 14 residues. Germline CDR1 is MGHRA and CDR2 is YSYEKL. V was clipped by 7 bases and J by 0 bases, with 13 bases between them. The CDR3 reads CASNSTGVSYEQYF. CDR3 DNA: TGCGCCAGCAATTCGACAGGTGTCTCCTACGAGCAGTACTTC.

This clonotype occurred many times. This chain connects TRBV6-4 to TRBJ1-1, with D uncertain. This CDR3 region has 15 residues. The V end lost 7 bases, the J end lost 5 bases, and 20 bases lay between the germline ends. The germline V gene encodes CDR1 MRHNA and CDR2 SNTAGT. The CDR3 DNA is TGTGCCAGCACCCCGATTGCGGTAAAAGGGACTGAAGCTTTCTTT. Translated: CASTPIAVKGTEAFF.

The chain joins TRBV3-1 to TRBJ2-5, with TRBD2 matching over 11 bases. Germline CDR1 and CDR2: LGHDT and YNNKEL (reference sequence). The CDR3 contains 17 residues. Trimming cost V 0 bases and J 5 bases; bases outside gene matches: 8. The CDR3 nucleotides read TGTGCCAGCAGCCAAGATGGGCTAGCGGGGGGTTCTGAGACCCAGTACTTC. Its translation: CASSQDGLAGGSETQYF.

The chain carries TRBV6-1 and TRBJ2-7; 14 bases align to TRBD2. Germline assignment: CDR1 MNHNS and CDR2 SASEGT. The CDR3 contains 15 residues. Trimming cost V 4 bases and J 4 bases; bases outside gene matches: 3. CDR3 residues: CASSAGTSGGYEQYF. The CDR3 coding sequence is TGTGCCAGCAGTGCCGGGACTAGCGGGGGTTACGAGCAGTACTTC.

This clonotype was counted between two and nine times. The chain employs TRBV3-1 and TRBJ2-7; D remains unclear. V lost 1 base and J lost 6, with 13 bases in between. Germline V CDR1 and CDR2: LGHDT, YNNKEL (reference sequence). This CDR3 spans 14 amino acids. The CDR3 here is CASSQGTVLSEQYF. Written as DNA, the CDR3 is TGTGCCAGCAGCCAAGGGACGGTCTTGTCCGAGCAGTACTTC.

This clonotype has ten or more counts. CDR3 DNA: TGCGCCAGCAGGCCGGACCTCTCTGGAAACACCATATATTTT. As protein: CASRPDLSGNTIYF. J is TRBJ1-3 and V is TRBV10-1; no reliable D call. The ends were cut back, 6 bases at V and 0 bases at J, with 9 bases in the middle. The CDR3 is 14 amino acids. The germline gives CDR1 WNHNN, CDR2 SYGVQD (reference sequence).

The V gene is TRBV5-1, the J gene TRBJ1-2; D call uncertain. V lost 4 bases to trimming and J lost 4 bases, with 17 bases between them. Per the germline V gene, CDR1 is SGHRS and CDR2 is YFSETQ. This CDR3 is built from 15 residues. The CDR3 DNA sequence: TGCGCCAGCAGCCCTCGGACGGCGGGTAGCTATGGCTACACCTTC. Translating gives CASSPRTAGSYGYTF.

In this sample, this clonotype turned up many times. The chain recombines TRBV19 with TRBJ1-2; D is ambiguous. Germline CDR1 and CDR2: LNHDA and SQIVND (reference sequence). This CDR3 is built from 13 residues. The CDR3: CATAPPAPYGYTF. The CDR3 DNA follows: TGTGCTACGGCCCCCCCTGCCCCCTATGGCTACACCTTC.